The clone carrying this T cell receptor (beta chain) came up once. The data derive from a study of blood T cell repertoires in COVID-19. The V gene lost 6 bases and the J gene lost 5 bases, with 13 bases spanning the gap. The CDR3 sequence is 14 residues long. The germline V gene encodes CDR1 SNHLY and CDR2 FYNNEI. Method: immunoSEQ multiplex PCR; TCRdb's copy keeps in-frame clones and lacks some. The repertoire has 85,000 to 90,000 clones, roughly 80% of them found once; the top ten carry roughly 15%. The gene calls are TRBV2 and TRBJ2-2, with D possibly being TRBD2 (6 bases). Sequenced input: peripheral blood. The TCR was taken from a woman of 80 years or more with active or convalescent COVID-19. CDR3 sequence: CASSTTRSTGELFF. CDR3 sequence (DNA): TGTGCCAGCAGCACGACTAGGAGTACCGGGGAGCTGTTTTTT.